Described below is a single T cell receptor beta chain sequence and its context. Its specificity is not known. V lost 2 bases and J lost 6; bases outside the gene matches: 5. CDR3 length: 15 residues. In germline, CDR1 is MNHNY, CDR2 SVGAGI (reference sequence). Treatment meaning: oral pan-JAK inhibitor, 5-10 mg twice daily. Researchers gathered lesional scalp punch biopsies and peripheral blood from patients with alopecia areata. Extraction and reverse transcription of RNA yielded cDNA as the sequencing template. Profiling relied on immunoSEQ multiplex PCR, and the TCRdb table lists in-frame clones only, not all of them. Counted here are fewer than 150,000 clones, roughly 82% occurring once; the ten biggest clones make up around 25%. The sample originates from a study of CD8+ T cells in alopecia areata. Findings and limits, study-wide: Numerous clones, expanded in lesions, remained in scalp and blood during tofacitinib.

The rearrangement uses TRBV6-6 and TRBJ2-3; 10 bases match TRBD2. The source of this sequence is a human donor with alopecia areata. Sequenced material: CD8+ T cells sorted from blood, taken at week 4, from a patient treated with tofacitinib. CDR3 loop: CASSYVAGGADTQYF. Here the CDR3 DNA reads TGTGCCAGCAGTTACGTAGCGGGGGGAGCCGATACGCAGTATTTT.